This T cell receptor (beta chain) is drawn from a study of blood T cell repertoires in COVID-19. Turning to the study itself: Sources were T cells, B-cell-depleted T cells, or PBMCs; the material itself was cDNA or gDNA.

The age range of participants was 18 to 89 years, with residence in more than 20 US areas. Clinical history as reported by participants underpinned cohort assignment. Under the authors' procedure: Amplification of reference gene primers provided the estimated nucleated cell counts. Profiling relied on immunoSEQ multiplex PCR, and the TCRdb table lists in-frame clones only, not all of them. The DNA gave D and trimming, while V, J and clone size come from that table. The data show around 110,000 clones, roughly 84% seen once. The CDR3 is 16 residues long. The V gene end was trimmed by 5 bases and the J gene end by 4 bases; junction bases not matched to a gene: 8. Germline values: CDR1 SEHNR, CDR2 FQNEAQ (reference sequence).

V usage is TRBV7-9 and J usage is TRBJ2-1; TRBD2 matches 10 bases. This receptor was identified in a woman younger than 45 who had recovered from COVID-19. Sample: PBMCs or T cells enriched from blood (not recorded which). The chain's CDR3 is CASSPAGTSAYNEQFF. CDR3 DNA: TGTGCCAGCAGCCCCGCCGGGACTAGCGCTTACAATGAGCAGTTCTTC.